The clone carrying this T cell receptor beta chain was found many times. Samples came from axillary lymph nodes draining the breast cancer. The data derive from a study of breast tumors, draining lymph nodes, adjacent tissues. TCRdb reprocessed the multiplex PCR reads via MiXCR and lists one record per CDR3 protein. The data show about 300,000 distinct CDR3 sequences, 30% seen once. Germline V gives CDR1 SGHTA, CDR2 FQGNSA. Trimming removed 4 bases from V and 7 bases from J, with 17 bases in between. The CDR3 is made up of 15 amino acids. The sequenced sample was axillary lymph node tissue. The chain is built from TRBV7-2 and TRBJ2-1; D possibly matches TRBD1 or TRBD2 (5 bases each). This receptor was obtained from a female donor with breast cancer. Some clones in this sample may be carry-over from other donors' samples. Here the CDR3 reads CASSSPGRMGNEQFF. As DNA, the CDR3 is TGTGCCAGCAGCTCGCCGGGACGGATGGGGAATGAGCAGTTCTTC.